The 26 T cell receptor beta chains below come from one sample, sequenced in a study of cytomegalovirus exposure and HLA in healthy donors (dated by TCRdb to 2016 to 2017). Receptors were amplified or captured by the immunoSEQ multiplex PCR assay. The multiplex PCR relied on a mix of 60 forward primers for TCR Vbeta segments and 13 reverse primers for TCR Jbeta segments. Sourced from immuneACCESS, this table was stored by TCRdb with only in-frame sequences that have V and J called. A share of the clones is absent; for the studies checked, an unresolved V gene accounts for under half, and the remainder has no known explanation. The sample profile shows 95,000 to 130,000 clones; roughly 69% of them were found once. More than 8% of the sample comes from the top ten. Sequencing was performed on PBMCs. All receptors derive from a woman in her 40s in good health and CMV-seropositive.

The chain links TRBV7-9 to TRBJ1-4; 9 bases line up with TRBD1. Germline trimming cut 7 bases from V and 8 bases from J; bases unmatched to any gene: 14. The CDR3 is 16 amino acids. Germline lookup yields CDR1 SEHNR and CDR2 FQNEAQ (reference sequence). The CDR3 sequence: CASTRNPGQGPEKLFF. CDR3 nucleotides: TGTGCCAGCACCCGGAACCCGGGACAGGGTCCCGAAAAACTGTTTTTT. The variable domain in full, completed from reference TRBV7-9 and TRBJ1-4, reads DTGVSQNPRHKITKRGQNVTFRCDPISEHNRLYWYRQTLGQGPEFLTYFQNEAQLEKSRLLSDRFSAERPKGSFSTLEIQRTEQGDSAMYLCASTRNPGQGPEKLFFGSGTQLSVL.

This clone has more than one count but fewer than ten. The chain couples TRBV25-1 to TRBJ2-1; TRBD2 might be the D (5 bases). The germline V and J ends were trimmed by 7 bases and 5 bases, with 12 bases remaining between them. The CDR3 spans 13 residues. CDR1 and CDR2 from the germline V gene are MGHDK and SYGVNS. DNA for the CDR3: TGTGCCAGCAAGGTCGGAGGCGACAATGAGCAGTTCTTC. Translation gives CASKVGGDNEQFF.

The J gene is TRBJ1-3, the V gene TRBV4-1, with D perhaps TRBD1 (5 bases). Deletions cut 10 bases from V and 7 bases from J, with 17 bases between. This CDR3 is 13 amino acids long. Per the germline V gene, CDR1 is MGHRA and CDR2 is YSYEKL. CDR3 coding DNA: TGCGCCACTTCGTTGGGCCGGGGGAACACCATATATTTT. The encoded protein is CATSLGRGNTIYF.

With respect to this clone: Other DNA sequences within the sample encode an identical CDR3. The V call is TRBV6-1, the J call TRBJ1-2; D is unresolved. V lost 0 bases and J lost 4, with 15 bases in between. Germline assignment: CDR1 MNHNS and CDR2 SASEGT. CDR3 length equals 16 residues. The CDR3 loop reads CASSEATGGGGYGYTF. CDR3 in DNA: TGTGCCAGCAGTGAAGCCACGGGAGGAGGCGGCTATGGCTACACCTTC.

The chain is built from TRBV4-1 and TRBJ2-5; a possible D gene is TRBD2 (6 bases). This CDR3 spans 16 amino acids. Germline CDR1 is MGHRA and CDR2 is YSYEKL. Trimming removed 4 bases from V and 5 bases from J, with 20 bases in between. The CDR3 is CASSPLVGSRLETQYF. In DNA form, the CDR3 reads TGCGCCAGCAGCCCCCTAGTCGGGAGCAGGTTGGAGACCCAGTACTTC.

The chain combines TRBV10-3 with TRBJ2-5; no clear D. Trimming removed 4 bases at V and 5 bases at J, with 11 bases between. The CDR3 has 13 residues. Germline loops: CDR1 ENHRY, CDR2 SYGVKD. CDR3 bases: TGTGCCATCAGTGCTTCCGACGGGGAGACCCAGTACTTC. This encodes CAISASDGETQYF.

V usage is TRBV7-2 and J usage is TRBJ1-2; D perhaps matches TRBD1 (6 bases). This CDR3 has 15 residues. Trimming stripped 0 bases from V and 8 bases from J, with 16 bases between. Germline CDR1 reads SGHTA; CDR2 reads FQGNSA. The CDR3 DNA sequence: TGTGCCAGCAGCTTAGCCCAAGGACAGCCCACAGGCTACACCTTC. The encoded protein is CASSLAQGQPTGYTF.

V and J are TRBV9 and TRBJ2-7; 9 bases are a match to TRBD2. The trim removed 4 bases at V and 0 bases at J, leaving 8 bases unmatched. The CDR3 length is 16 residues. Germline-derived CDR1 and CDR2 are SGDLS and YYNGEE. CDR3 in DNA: TGTGCCAGCAGCCCCCGGGATAGCGGGAGCTCCTACGAGCAGTACTTC. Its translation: CASSPRDSGSSYEQYF.

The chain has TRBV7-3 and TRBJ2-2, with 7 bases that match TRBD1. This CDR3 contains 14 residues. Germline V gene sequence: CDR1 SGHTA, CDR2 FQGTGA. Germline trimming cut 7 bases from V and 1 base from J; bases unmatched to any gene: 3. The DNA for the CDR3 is TGTGCCAGCAACCGGGACAGGAACACCGGGGAGCTGTTTTTT. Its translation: CASNRDRNTGELFF.

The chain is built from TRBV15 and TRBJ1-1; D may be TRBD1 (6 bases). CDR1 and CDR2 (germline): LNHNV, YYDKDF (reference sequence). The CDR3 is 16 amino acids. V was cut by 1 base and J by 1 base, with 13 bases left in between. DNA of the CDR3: TGTGCCACCAGCAGAGGGCAGGGGCTAACGAACACTGAAGCTTTCTTT. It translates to CATSRGQGLTNTEAFF.

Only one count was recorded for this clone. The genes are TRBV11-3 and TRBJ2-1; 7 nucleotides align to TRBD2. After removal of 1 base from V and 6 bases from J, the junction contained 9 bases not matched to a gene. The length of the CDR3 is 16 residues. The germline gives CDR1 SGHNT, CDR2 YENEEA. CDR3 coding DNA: TGTGCCAGCAGCTTAGCTAGCGGTCCCCCGACCAATGAGCAGTTCTTC. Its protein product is CASSLASGPPTNEQFF.

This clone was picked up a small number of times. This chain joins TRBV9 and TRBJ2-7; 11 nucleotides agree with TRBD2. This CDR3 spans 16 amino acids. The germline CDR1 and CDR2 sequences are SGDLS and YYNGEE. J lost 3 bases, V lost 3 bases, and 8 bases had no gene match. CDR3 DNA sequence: TGTGCCAGCAGCGCTAGCGGGACTAGCGGAAACTACGAGCAGTACTTC. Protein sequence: CASSASGTSGNYEQYF. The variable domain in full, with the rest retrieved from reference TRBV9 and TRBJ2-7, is DSGVTQTPKHLITATGQRVTLRCSPRSGDLSVYWYQQSLDQGLQFLIQYYNGEERAKGNILERFSAQQFPDLHSELNLSSLELGDSALYFCASSASGTSGNYEQYFGPGTRLTVT.

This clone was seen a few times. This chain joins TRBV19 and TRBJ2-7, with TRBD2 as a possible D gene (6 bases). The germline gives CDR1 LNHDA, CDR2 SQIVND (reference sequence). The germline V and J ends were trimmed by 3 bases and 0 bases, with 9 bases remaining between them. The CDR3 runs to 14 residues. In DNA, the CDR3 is TGTGCCAGTAGTATCTACGGGAGCTCCTACGAGCAGTACTTC. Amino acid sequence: CASSIYGSSYEQYF.

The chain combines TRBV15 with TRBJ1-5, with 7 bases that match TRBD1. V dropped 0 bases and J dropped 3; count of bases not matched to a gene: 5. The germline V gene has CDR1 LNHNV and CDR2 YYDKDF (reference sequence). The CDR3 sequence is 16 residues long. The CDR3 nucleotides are TGTGCCACCAGCAGAGATCTAGACAGGGACAATCAGCCCCAGCATTTT. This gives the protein CATSRDLDRDNQPQHF.

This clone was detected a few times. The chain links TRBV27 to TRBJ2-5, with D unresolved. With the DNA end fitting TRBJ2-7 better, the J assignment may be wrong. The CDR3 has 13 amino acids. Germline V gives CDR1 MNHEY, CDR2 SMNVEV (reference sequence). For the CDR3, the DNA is TGTGCCAGCAGTCTTACCCCAACCTACGAGCAGTACTTC. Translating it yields CASSLTPTYEQYF.

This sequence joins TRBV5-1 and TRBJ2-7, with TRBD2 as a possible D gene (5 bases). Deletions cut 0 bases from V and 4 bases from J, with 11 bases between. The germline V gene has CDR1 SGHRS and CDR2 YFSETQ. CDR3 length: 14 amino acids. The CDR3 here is CASSLGTWGYEQYF. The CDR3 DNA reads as TGCGCCAGCAGCTTGGGGACTTGGGGATACGAGCAGTACTTC.

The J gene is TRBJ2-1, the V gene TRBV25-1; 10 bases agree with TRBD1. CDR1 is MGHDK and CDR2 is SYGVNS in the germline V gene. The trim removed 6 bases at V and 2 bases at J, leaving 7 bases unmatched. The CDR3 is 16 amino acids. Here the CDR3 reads CASSLYGTGAYNEQFF. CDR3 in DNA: TGTGCCAGCAGCCTATATGGGACAGGGGCCTACAATGAGCAGTTCTTC.

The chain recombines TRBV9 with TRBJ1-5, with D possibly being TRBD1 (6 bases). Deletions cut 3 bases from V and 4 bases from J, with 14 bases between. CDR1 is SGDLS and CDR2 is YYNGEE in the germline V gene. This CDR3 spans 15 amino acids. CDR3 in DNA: TGTGCCAGCAGCGCGACGACAGGTCAAAATCAGCCCCAGCATTTT. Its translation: CASSATTGQNQPQHF.

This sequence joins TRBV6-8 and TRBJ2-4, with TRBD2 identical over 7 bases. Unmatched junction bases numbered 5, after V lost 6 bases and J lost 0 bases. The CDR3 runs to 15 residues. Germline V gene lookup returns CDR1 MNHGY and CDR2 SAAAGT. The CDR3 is CASRLGGKAKNIQYF. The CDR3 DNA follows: TGTGCCAGCAGATTGGGAGGGAAAGCCAAAAACATTCAGTACTTC.

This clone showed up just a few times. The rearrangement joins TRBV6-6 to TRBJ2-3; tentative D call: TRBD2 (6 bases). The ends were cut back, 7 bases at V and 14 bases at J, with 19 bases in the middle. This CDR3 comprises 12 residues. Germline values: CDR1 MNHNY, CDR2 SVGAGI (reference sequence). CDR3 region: CASNKRVFGGYF. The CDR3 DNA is TGTGCCAGCAACAAGCGGGTCTTCGGGGGGTATTTT.

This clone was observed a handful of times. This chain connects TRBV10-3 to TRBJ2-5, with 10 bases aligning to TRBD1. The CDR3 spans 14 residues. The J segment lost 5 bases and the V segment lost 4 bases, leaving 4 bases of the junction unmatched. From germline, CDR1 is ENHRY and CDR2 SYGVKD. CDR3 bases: TGTGCCATCAGTGCCTGGACAGGGGGGGAGACCCAGTACTTC. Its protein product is CAISAWTGGETQYF.

Here the CDR3 DNA reads TGTGCCAGTAGTAATTGGGAGGGCTACGAGCAGTACTTC. This gives the protein CASSNWEGYEQYF. This chain uses TRBV19 with TRBJ2-7, with 7 nucleotides matching TRBD2. CDR1 is LNHDA, CDR2 SQIVND, per germline (reference sequence). The CDR3 consists of 13 residues. Unmatched junction bases numbered 3, after V lost 4 bases and J lost 3 bases.

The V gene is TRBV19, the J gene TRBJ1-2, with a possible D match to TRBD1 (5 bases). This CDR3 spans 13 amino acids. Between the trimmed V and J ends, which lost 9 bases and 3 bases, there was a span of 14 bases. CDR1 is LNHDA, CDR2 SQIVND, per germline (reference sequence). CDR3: CASKAGLDYGYTF. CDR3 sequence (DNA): TGTGCCAGCAAGGCGGGGCTGGACTATGGCTACACCTTC.

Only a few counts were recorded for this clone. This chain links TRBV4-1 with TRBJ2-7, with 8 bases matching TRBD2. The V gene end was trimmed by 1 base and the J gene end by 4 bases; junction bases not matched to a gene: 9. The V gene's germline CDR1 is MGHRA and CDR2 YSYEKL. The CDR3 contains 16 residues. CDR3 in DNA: TGCGCCAGCAGCCAAGGGGGGGGACTAGGTTTGTACGAGCAGTACTTC. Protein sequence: CASSQGGGLGLYEQYF.

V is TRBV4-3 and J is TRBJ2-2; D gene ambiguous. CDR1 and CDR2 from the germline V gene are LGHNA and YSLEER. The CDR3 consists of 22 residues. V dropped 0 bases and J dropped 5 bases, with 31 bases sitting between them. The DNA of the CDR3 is TGCGCCAGCAGCCAAGACCCGGCGTTGCCAGGCGACGACCTGGTCCGAACCGGGGAGCTGTTTTTT. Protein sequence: CASSQDPALPGDDLVRTGELFF.

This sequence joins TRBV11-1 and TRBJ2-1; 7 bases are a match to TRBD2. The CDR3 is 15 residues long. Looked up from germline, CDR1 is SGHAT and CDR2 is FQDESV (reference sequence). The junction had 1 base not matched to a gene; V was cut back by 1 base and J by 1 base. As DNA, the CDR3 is TGTGCCAGCAGCTTAGTAGCGGGTTCCTACAATGAGCAGTTCTTC. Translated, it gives CASSLVAGSYNEQFF.